This T cell receptor (beta chain) comes out of a study of cytomegalovirus exposure and HLA in healthy donors. CDR1 SGDLS and CDR2 YYNGEE come from the germline V gene. With V trimmed by 0 bases and J by 7 bases, 7 bases remained unmatched. The CDR3 is 15 residues long. PCR primers comprised 60 Vbeta and 13 Jbeta primers. Repertoires were generated with immunoSEQ multiplex PCR, while TCRdb's copy carries only in-frame clones and drops some. The sample has about 50,000 clones, and its top ten clones hold about an eighth. General study results and limits: Among the most significant clusters, several appeared linked to common viral pathogens in a later analysis. Later analysis identified a missense DCLRE1C variant that was linked to TCR beta V- and J-gene trimming. Being indistinguishable, some V segments were excluded, TRBV6-2 and TRBV6-3 among them.

As for this clone: Its antigen is not known.

The TCR was taken from a man younger than 35 in good health and CMV-seropositive. Specimen: PBMCs. The chain links TRBV9 to TRBJ1-2; 9 bases map to TRBD1. The CDR3 here is CASSVGDRAGGGYTF. The CDR3 DNA reads TGTGCCAGCAGCGTAGGGGACAGGGCCGGTGGTGGCTACACCTTC.